The entry below gives a single TCR beta chain sequence along with its context. This clonotype has ten or more counts. Its cognate antigen has yet to be identified. No clone much larger than this one lies a single base away; base qualities are absent. Inclusive of the bounding cysteine and phenylalanine, the CDR3 is 13 residues long. The read is trimmed to its CDR3 DNA, 39 bases read in frame from base 1. V is shortened by 4 bases, J by 4 bases, and the region joining them spans 13 bases. The germline V gene (reference sequence) gives CDR1 as DFQATT and CDR2 as SNEGSKA. Amplification of TCR beta CDR3 regions was carried out from RNA transcripts. For the first round of RT-PCR on the TCR CDR3, the HTBI primer set was used together with the Qiagen OneStep RT-PCR kit. A second multiplex PCR round built the libraries, followed by size selection and purification. Sequencing of the libraries was done on an Illumina HiSeq2000 using paired-end 100 bp reads. The original pipeline was this. SOAPnuke was used to process the raw data, removing reads that contained adapters or uncalled bases, had a mean Phred below 15, or lacked an exact match to the constant primer or identifier. COPE v1.2.5 was used to merge high-quality paired reads, and clonotypes were defined as unique nucleotide sequences. MiTCR v1.1 was used to align the clonotypes against IMGT TRBV, TRBD and TRBJ reference segments. The analysis was restricted to V-J combinations with a frequency above 0.0001, which together covered just over 99% of the repertoires. The TCS score was defined as the ratio of F50 (clonal expansion) to E x V (chaos), calculated using BLOSUM62-based TCRdist between CDR3 peptides within each V-J. Welch's t-statistics and random forest reduced several hundred V-J features to 13, which were used in a naive Bayes classifier (R e1071). TCRdb cleaned the public reads at Q25 with fastp, built clones with MiXCR and kept in-frame beta chains. Each entry merges the rows of one CDR3 protein and shows their most common DNA and genes. TCRdb, rather than the study authors, made the V and J calls. The sample table holds 600,000 or so distinct CDR3 sequences, of which roughly 50% were seen once. The top ten clonotypes cover about 8.2% of the sample.

Stable Graves' hyperthyroidism was defined as the absence of progression to ophthalmopathy over 18 months of follow-up. The hyperthyroidism patients were between 18 and 65 years old and newly diagnosed, with a disease duration of less than 2 months. Any patient with an uncontrolled infection, another autoimmune disease, pregnancy or lactation was excluded. Diagnoses were based on clinical symptoms, serum thyroxine and TRAb, thyroid ultrasound and orbital computed tomography. Trizol reagent was used to extract total RNA, and RNA quality was then checked on an Agilent 2100 Bioanalyzer. These data are taken from a study of T cells in Graves' hyperthyroidism and ophthalmopathy (dated by TCRdb to the late 2010s). In terms of the full investigation: To identify TCR V-J signatures that set the groups apart, the researchers used a discovery cohort of 100 patients, made up of about 44 with Graves' ophthalmopathy and about 60 with stable Graves' hyperthyroidism. Prospective prediction of ophthalmopathy was tested in an independent validation cohort of 18 hyperthyroidism patients and 17 patients who later progressed to ophthalmopathy. The 100 or so discovery patients were divided at random into training and test sets in a 7:3 ratio. Thyroid tissue and blood T-cell repertoires from roughly 6 Graves' hyperthyroidism patients were also compared in the study. After sampling, hyperthyroidism patients received methimazole starting at 30 mg daily, and ophthalmopathy patients received high-dose intravenous methylprednisolone. The paper reports TCR Vbeta CDR3 sequencing of over 130 peripheral blood samples: under 45 ophthalmopathy, fewer than 85 hyperthyroidism and around 17 progressor patients. The full study reports these points: In validation, the model predicted progression to ophthalmopathy a median of 6.5 months before onset, with roughly 70% sensitivity and 72.22% specificity. Most expanded thyroid clonotypes (frequency above 0.001) were also found in blood, which suggests that blood repertoires may mirror thyroid immune responses. A 13 V-J signature model separated ophthalmopathy from stable hyperthyroidism, with around 88% sensitivity and 81.08% specificity in cross-validation and 80%/75% in testing. Sample size was not statistically predetermined, and investigators were not blinded to group allocation.

Sequencing input: peripheral blood or thyroid tissue (not recorded which). The sequence is built from TRBV20-1 and TRBJ1-2; TRBD1 is possibly the D segment (6 matching bases). The clonotype comes from a woman between 18 and 29 years old with Graves' hyperthyroidism. Donor details come from another sample of the same person, matched by shared clones. The nucleotides are TGCAGTGCTACACCGGACAGCTCCTATGGCTACACCTTC. This codes for CSATPDSSYGYTF.